Listed below are T cell receptor beta chains from one sample, sequenced in a study of cytomegalovirus exposure and HLA in healthy donors. Measured with immunoSEQ multiplex PCR; TCRdb has only the in-frame clones, and not every one. In the table there are approximately 170,000 clones, about 85% of which are singletons. Specimen: PBMCs. Every receptor here comes from a man younger than 30 in good health and CMV-seropositive. Each CDR3 is given with its conserved first and last residue. D genes are given only for firm matches. Only part of the rows carry a size: once, few, many, or a class if the clone is expanded.

d_gene	j_gene	v_gene	abundance	CDR3nt	CDR3aa
TRBD1	TRBJ1-2	TRBV7-9	-	TGTGCCAGCAGCTTAGACACAGGGGACCCGGCTGGCTACACCTTC	CASSLDTGDPAGYTF
-	TRBJ2-3	TRBV7-3	-	TGTGCCAGCAGCCCCCAGGGGGGCACGCAGTATTTT	CASSPQGGTQYF
-	TRBJ1-1	TRBV6-6	-	TGTGCCAGCAGCCCCCAGGGGAACACTGAAGCTTTCTTT	CASSPQGNTEAFF
-	TRBJ2-7	TRBV7-2	-	TGTGCCAGCAGCTTAATTCCAGGGGTATCCTACGAGCAGTACTTC	CASSLIPGVSYEQYF
-	TRBJ2-1	TRBV10-3	-	TGTGCCATCAGTGACCCTTCCTCCGAGGAGCAGTTCTTC	CAISDPSSEEQFF
TRBD1	TRBJ1-1	TRBV10-1	-	TGCGCCAGCACTCCCGAGGACAGGTTTGGGATCACTGAAGCTTTCTTT	CASTPEDRFGITEAFF
-	TRBJ2-5	TRBV6-5	-	TGTGCCAGCAGTTACTTTCGGCAGGGGGGAGAGGAGACCCAGTACTTC	CASSYFRQGGEETQYF
-	TRBJ1-1	TRBV28	-	TGTGCCAGCAGTCCACGCACAGTAAACACTGAAGCTTTCTTT	CASSPRTVNTEAFF
-	TRBJ1-1	TRBV5-6	-	TGTGCCAGCAGCTTGGACAGCAGCCCGTATACCACTGAAGCTTTCTTT	CASSLDSSPYTTEAFF
TRBD1	TRBJ1-1	TRBV13	-	TGTGCCAGCAGCTTAGCTTACAGGGGGGAGAACACTGAAGCTTTCTTT	CASSLAYRGENTEAFF
-	TRBJ2-6	TRBV5-6	-	TGTGCCAGCGGAAGGGGAAACTCTGGGGCCAACGTCCTGACTTTC	CASGRGNSGANVLTF
-	TRBJ1-6	TRBV2	-	TGTGCCAGCAGTGAGGCGGTCTACTATAATTCACCCCTCCACTTT	CASSEAVYYNSPLHF
-	TRBJ2-3	TRBV5-1	-	TGCGCCAGCAGCTTTACGGGAAGCACAGATACGCAGTATTTT	CASSFTGSTDTQYF
-	TRBJ1-1	TRBV6-5	-	TGTGCCAGCAGTTACTCCGAGTCATACACTGAAGCTTTCTTT	CASSYSESYTEAFF
-	TRBJ1-5	TRBV4-1	once	TGCGCCAGCAGCCAAGTTACAGGGCCCAACAATCAGCCCCAGCATTTT	CASSQVTGPNNQPQHF
-	TRBJ2-5	TRBV11-3	-	TGTGCCAGCAGCTTTACCCTACAAGAGACCCAGTACTTC	CASSFTLQETQYF
TRBD1	TRBJ2-1	TRBV7-9	-	TGTGCCAGCAGCTTTGGGCAGGGGGCCAACAATGAGCAGTTCTTC	CASSFGQGANNEQFF
-	TRBJ1-4	TRBV28	-	TGTGCCAGCAGTGGAGGGGCCACCCGTGGAGAAAAACTGTTTTTT	CASSGGATRGEKLFF
TRBD1	TRBJ1-4	TRBV10-2	-	TGCGCCAGCAACCCCGGGACAGGGGATTGGAAACTGTTTTTT	CASNPGTGDWKLFF
-	TRBJ2-7	TRBV28	-	TGTGCCAGCAGTCCCCCGGGTTACGAGCAGTACTTC	CASSPPGYEQYF
TRBD1	TRBJ1-1	TRBV29-1	-	TGCAGCGTTGGGGAGACAGGGGCTGAAGCTTTCTTT	CSVGETGAEAFF
-	TRBJ1-2	TRBV28	-	TGTGCCAGCAGTCCGTGGGCGGGTTTCGGCTACACCTTC	CASSPWAGFGYTF
TRBD1	TRBJ1-1	TRBV19	-	TGTGCCAGTAGTTCAACGGGACAGGGAAACACTGAAGCTTTCTTT	CASSSTGQGNTEAFF
TRBD1	TRBJ1-1	TRBV28	-	TGTGCCAGCAGTTTAGGGGACAGACCGTACACTGAAGCTTTCTTT	CASSLGDRPYTEAFF
-	TRBJ2-2	TRBV18	-	TGTGCCAGCTCACATAGCAACACCGGGGAGCTGTTTTTT	CASSHSNTGELFF
-	TRBJ2-3	TRBV30	-	TGTGCCTGGAGTGTAGGGGGAATGGGCACAGATACGCAGTATTTT	CAWSVGGMGTDTQYF
TRBD1	TRBJ1-4	TRBV29-1	-	TGCAGCGCCTCAGACAGGGGTGCAACTAATGAAAAACTGTTTTTT	CSASDRGATNEKLFF
TRBD2	TRBJ2-3	TRBV5-1	-	TGCGCCAGCAGCTTGACTAGCGGGGGCTCAGATACGCAGTATTTT	CASSLTSGGSDTQYF
-	TRBJ2-1	TRBV20-1	-	TGCAGTGTTGAGGGCCGCTATGAGCAGTTCTTC	CSVEGRYEQFF